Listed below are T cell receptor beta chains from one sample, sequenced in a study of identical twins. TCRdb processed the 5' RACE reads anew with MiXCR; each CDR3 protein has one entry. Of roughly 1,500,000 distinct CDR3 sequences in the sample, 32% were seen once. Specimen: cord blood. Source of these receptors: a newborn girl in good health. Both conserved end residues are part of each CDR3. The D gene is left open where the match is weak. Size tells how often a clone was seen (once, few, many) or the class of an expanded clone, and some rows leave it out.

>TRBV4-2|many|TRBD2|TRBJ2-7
CASSQVVQSGDGPPYEQYF
TGTGCCAGCAGCCAAGTTGTTCAGAGCGGGGATGGTCCCCCCTACGAGCAGTACTTC
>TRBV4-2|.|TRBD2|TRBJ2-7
CASSQGVASGYSYEQYF
TGTGCCAGCAGCCAAGGCGTGGCTAGCGGCTACTCCTACGAGCAGTACTTC
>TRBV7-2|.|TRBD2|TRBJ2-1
CASSSRLAVGNELFF
TGTGCCAGCAGCTCCCGACTAGCGGTGGGCAATGAGCTGTTCTTC
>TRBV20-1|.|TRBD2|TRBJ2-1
CSARCGTSGRNEQFF
TGCAGTGCTAGATGCGGGACTAGCGGGAGGAATGAGCAGTTCTTC
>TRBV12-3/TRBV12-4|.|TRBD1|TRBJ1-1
CASSSRQGAEAFF
TGTGCCAGCAGTTCAAGACAGGGGGCTGAAGCTTTCTTT
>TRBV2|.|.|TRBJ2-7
CASIRDGYSYEQYF
TGTGCCAGCATCCGGGACGGCTACTCCTACGAGCAGTACTTC
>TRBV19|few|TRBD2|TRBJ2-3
CASSMASGYTDTQYF
TGTGCCAGTAGTATGGCTAGCGGGTACACAGATACGCAGTATTTT
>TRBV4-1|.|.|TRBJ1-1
CASSQAGRLNTEAFF
TGCGCCAGCAGCCAAGCGGGACGCCTGAACACTGAAGCTTTCTTT
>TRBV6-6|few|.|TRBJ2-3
CASSYRSTGARDTQYF
TGTGCCAGCAGTTACCGAAGTACGGGGGCCAGAGATACGCAGTATTTT
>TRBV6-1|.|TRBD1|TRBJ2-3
CASTRDRGRADTQYF
TGTGCCAGCACCAGGGACAGGGGGCGTGCAGATACGCAGTATTTT
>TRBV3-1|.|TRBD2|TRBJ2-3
CARSPGLAGPTDTQYF
TGTGCCAGAAGTCCGGGACTAGCGGGGCCCACAGATACGCAGTATTTT
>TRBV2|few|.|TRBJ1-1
CASSDPRAVNTEAFF
TGTGCCAGCAGTGACCCCCGGGCAGTGAACACTGAAGCTTTCTTT
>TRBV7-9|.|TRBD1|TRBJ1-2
CASSSSPGQNYGYTF
TGTGCCAGCAGCTCGAGTCCGGGACAGAACTATGGCTACACCTTC
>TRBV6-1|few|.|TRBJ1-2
CASGTYGYTF
TGTGCCAGCGGGACCTATGGCTACACCTTC
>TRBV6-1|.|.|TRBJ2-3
CASNWGALTDTQYF
TGTGCCAGCAATTGGGGGGCCCTCACAGATACGCAGTATTTT
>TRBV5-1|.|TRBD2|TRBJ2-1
CASSPTSGAYNERFF
TGCGCCAGCAGCCCAACTAGCGGAGCCTACAATGAGCGGTTCTTC
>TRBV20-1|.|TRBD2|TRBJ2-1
CSASSGTGYNEQFF
TGCAGTGCTAGTAGCGGGACGGGGTACAATGAGCAGTTCTTC
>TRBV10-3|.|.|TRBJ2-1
CAISGRQGSNEQFF
TGTGCCATCAGTGGACGTCAGGGGTCCAATGAGCAGTTCTTC
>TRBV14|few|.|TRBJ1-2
CASSQDPMARMGHYGYTF
TGTGCCAGCAGCCAAGATCCCATGGCCAGGATGGGCCATTATGGCTACACCTTC
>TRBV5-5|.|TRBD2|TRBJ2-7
CASSLAGGPGEQYF
TGTGCCAGCAGCTTGGCGGGAGGGCCAGGGGAGCAGTACTTC
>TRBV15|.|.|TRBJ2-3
CATSSKAGPGDTQYF
TGTGCCACCAGCAGTAAGGCAGGCCCGGGAGATACGCAGTATTTT
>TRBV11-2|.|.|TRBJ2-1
CASSLDHGHEQFF
TGTGCCAGCAGCTTAGATCACGGGCATGAGCAGTTCTTC
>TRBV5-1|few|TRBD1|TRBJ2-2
CASSKRTGDTGELFF
TGCGCCAGCAGCAAACGGACAGGAGACACCGGGGAGCTGTTTTTT
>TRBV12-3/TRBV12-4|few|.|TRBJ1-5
CASSLRSGSGNQPQHF
TGTGCCAGCAGTTTACGTTCGGGGTCAGGCAATCAGCCCCAGCATTTT
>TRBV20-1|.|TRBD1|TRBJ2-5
CSAKDRGQETQYF
TGCAGTGCAAAGGACAGGGGGCAAGAGACCCAGTACTTC
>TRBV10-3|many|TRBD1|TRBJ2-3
CAIKSTGGATDTQYF
TGTGCCATCAAGTCGACAGGGGGCGCGACAGATACGCAGTATTTT
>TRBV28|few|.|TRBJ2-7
CASSYQGWEQYF
TGTGCCAGCAGTTACCAGGGGTGGGAGCAGTACTTC
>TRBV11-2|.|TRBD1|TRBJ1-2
CASSSINRGPGYGYTF
TGTGCCAGCAGCTCTATTAACAGGGGGCCGGGGTATGGCTACACCTTC
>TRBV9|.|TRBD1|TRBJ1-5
CASSADRDSKNQPQHF
TGTGCCAGCAGCGCCGACCGGGACAGCAAAAATCAGCCCCAGCATTTT
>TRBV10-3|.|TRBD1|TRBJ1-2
CAISGSGTGDLFYGYTF
TGTGCCATCAGTGGGTCCGGGACAGGGGACCTCTTCTATGGCTACACCTTC
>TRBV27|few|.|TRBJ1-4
CASSPRLLNEKLFF
TGTGCCAGCAGTCCTCGACTCCTCAATGAAAAACTGTTTTTT
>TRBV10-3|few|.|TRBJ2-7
CAISGGISYEQYF
TGTGCCATCAGTGGGGGGATCTCCTACGAGCAGTACTTC
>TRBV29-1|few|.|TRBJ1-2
CSVEFRTTNYGYTF
TGCAGCGTTGAGTTCCGGACCACTAACTATGGCTACACCTTC
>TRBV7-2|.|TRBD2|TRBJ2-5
CASSFGASGGTILETQYF
TGTGCCAGCAGTTTTGGCGCTAGCGGGGGCACTATTTTGGAGACCCAGTACTTC
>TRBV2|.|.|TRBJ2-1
CASSDMGFAARPYNEQFF
TGTGCCAGCAGCGATATGGGGTTTGCTGCGAGGCCCTACAATGAGCAGTTCTTC
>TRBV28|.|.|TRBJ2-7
CASKRLGEQYF
TGTGCCAGCAAGCGCCTGGGCGAGCAGTACTTC
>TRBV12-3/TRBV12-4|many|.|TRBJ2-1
CASRSQRSSSYNEQFF
TGTGCCAGCAGAAGTCAGCGGAGTAGCTCCTACAATGAGCAGTTCTTC
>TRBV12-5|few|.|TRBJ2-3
CASGLGPSATDTQYF
TGTGCTAGTGGTTTGGGACCTTCCGCCACAGATACGCAGTATTTT
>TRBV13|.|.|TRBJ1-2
CASSLRSDYGYTF
TGTGCCAGCAGCTTACGTTCAGACTATGGCTACACCTTC
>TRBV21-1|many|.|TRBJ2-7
CASSKAQGGFYEQYF
TGTGCCAGCAGCAAAGCGCAGGGAGGGTTTTACGAGCAGTACTTC
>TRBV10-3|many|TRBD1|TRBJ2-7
CAISAGQGYEQYF
TGTGCCATCAGCGCGGGACAGGGGTACGAGCAGTACTTC
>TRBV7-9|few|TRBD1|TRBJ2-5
CASSLMRGQETQYF
TGTGCCAGCAGCCTAATGAGGGGGCAGGAGACCCAGTACTTC
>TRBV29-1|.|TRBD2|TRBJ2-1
CSGGVTSGAFYNEQFF
TGCAGCGGTGGAGTTACTAGCGGGGCATTCTACAATGAGCAGTTCTTC
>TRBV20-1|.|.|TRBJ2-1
CSASRGHEQFF
TGCAGTGCTAGCCGTGGACATGAGCAGTTCTTC
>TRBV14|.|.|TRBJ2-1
CASTPWGQVAYNEQFF
TGTGCCAGCACCCCATGGGGTCAAGTGGCCTACAATGAGCAGTTCTTC